The rows below give T cell receptor beta chains drawn from one sample of a study of molecular identifiers for immune sequencing clone quantification. Using its own MiXCR run on the PCR reads, TCRdb lists one record per CDR3 protein. This table has about 320,000 distinct CDR3 sequences, 20% to 25% appearing once. Sequenced material: naive CD8+ T cells from blood, with Jurkat cell RNA spiked in. The receptors come from a human donor in good health. Some libraries in this study had Jurkat cell RNA spiked in. CDR3s include the opening cysteine and the closing phenylalanine or tryptophan. Clone size is shown for a subset of rows, as once, few, many or a class of expanded clone.

clone_size cdr3_length v_call cdr3_aa
many 14 TRBV5-4 CASSSEMGTDTQYF
many 13 TRBV4-3 CASSQSVTDTQYF
many 16 TRBV29-1 CSVEIVRTSSYNEQFF
many 14 TRBV6-5 CASSLSGQGYEQYF
many 16 TRBV28 CASSLEVAASQETQYF
. 13 TRBV2 CASSVRDSYEQYF
many 14 TRBV27 CASSFQGKTDTQYF
many 12 TRBV7-9 CASSLQPPEAFF
few 12 TRBV6-2/TRBV6-3 CASSYSGYEQFF
many 14 TRBV11-2 CASSLVGLQETQYF
many 14 TRBV7-6 CASSPSFGNQPQHF
few 15 TRBV4-1 CASSQPTGVNTEAFF
many 15 TRBV19 CASSITGTMNTEAFF
many 20 TRBV6-6 CASSYSFGTGGFNSNQPQHF
many 16 TRBV7-9 CASSLEVGGFDEKLFF
. 15 TRBV12-3/TRBV12-4 CASSLARRAGGTQYF
many 20 TRBV28 CATIGSLSIEQGAGANVLTF
few 12 TRBV30 CAVDRGNQPQHF
many 16 TRBV24-1 CATSGIGAEPQETQYF
many 16 TRBV20-1 CSARDGPGQENQPQHF
many 14 TRBV11-2 CASSPDGSYNEQFF
few 13 TRBV19 CASSIAVDYGYTF
many 22 TRBV7-2 CASSPYREGLISTRTGANVLTF
many 12 TRBV6-6 CASSYGETEAFF
many 14 TRBV6-4 CASSQNPSTDTQYF
many 15 TRBV13 CASSLSGHEEEKLFF
. 14 TRBV6-2/TRBV6-3 CASSRRDRGDGYTF
many 15 TRBV28 CASSLTGQINYGYTF
many 13 TRBV7-2 CASSLGQGAKLFF
. 13 TRBV29-1 CSVAEGPYNEQFF
. 13 TRBV19 CASGGAVTGELFF
many 14 TRBV28 CASSPVVSSYEQYF
. 18 TRBV9 CASSPPKTSENAKDIQYF
many 16 TRBV5-1 CASSFLGLAEPDTQYF
. 16 TRBV11-3 CASSPQGTSGINEQCF
many 15 TRBV7-9 CASSLVVRLQETQYF
many 13 TRBV5-1 CASSLVQGVEQYF
many 19 TRBV4-3 CASSQDHGPLGSYNSPLHF
many 15 TRBV6-2/TRBV6-3 CASSYSYGVEETQYF